This T cell receptor (beta chain) was profiled in a study of T cell repertoires in aging, cancer and after chemotherapy. Peripheral blood genomic DNA, not sorted cells or RNA, was the template. Multiplex touch-down PCR with TRB-A/B primers amplified rearranged V-D-J TRB sequences. TCRdb fed the multiplex PCR reads into MiXCR, producing one record per CDR3 protein. The top ten hold roughly 2.7% of the sample, which has some 9,000 distinct CDR3 sequences, approximately 25% seen once. This CDR3 contains 14 residues. The V and J ends lost 0 bases and 1 base respectively, with 5 bases between them. Looked up from germline, CDR1 is LGHNA and CDR2 is YNFKEQ.

The sample taken for sequencing was blood. The sequence came from a human donor with a blood cancer. V usage is TRBV4-2 and J usage is TRBJ2-3, with D hard to call. The CDR3 reads CASSQDRGTDTQYF. CDR3 DNA sequence: TGTGCCAGCAGCCAAGATCGGGGCACAGATACGCAGTATTTT.